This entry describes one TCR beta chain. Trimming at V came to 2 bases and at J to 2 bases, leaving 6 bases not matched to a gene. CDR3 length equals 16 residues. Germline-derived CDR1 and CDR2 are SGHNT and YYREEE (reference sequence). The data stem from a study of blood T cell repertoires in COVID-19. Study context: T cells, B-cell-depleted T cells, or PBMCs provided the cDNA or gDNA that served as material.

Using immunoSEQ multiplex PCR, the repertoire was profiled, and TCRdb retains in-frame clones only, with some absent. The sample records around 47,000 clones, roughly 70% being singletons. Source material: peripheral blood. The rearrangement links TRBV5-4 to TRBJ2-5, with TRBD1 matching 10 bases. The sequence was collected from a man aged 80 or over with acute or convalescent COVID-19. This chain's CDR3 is CASSFGTGDPQETQYF. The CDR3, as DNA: TGTGCCAGCAGCTTCGGGACAGGGGATCCACAAGAGACCCAGTACTTC.